Detailed here is one T cell receptor beta chain. The antigen is unknown. Random hexamers primed reverse transcription of roughly 0.5 to 1 ug RNA. TCRdb redid the calling of the immunoSEQ multiplex PCR reads with MiXCR, one entry per CDR3 protein. This table has some 300,000 distinct CDR3 sequences, about 88% appearing once. The data are from a study of CD8 T cells in Susac syndrome. Findings and caveats of the study: The authors acknowledged that the study's TCR sequencing and HLA analysis involved relatively few individuals.

Negative isolation was used for CD8+ and CD4+ T cells and FACS enrichment for TEMRA cells. The material sequenced was CD8+ T cells from PBMCs. This receptor was taken from a human donor with multiple sclerosis.

DNA for the CDR3: TGTGCCAGCAGTTATCGGACTGTCGCCGGTCTTTATAATGAGCAGTTCTTC. Its translation is CASSYRTVAGLYNEQFF. The chain recombines TRBV6-5 with TRBJ2-1; D is perhaps TRBD2 (5 bases). Germline CDR1 reads MNHEY; CDR2 reads SVGAGI. Trimming left V 3 bases short and J 7 bases short, with 22 bases between. The CDR3 totals 17 residues.